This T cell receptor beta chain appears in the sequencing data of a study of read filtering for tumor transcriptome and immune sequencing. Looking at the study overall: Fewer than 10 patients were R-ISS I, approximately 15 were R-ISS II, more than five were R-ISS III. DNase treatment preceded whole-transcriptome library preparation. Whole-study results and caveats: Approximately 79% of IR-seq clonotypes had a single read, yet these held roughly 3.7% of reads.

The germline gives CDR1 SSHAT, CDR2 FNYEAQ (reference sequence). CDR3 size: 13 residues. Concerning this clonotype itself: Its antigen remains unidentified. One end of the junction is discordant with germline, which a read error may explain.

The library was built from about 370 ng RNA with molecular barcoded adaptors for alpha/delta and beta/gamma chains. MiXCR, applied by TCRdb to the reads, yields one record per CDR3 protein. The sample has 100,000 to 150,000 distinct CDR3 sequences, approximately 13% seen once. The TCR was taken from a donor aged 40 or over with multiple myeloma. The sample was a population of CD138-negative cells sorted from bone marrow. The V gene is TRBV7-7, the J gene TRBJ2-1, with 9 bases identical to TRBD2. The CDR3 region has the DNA TGTGCCGGCGGCTTAGGCGGTCTAGCGGGGCCTTCGTTC. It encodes CAGGLGGLAGPSF.